This TCR beta chain was found in a study of read filtering for tumor transcriptome and immune sequencing. The J segment lost 7 bases and the V segment lost 8 bases, leaving 4 bases of the junction unmatched. Germline V CDR1 and CDR2: WSHSY, SAAADI. The CDR3 consists of 11 residues. Ten or more counts support this clonotype. From roughly 400 ng of RNA, a library with molecular barcoded alpha/delta and beta/gamma adaptors was made. MiXCR was run by TCRdb on the reads, yielding one entry per CDR3 protein. The table shows roughly 38,000 distinct CDR3 sequences, with around an eighth occurring only once. Sequenced: a population of CD138-negative cells sorted from bone marrow. The rearrangement uses TRBV10-2 and TRBJ1-1; TRBD1 aligns across 7 bases. The TCR sequence derives from a donor at least 40 years old with multiple myeloma. The CDR3 sequence: CASRGGIEAFF. DNA for the CDR3: TGCGCCAGCCGAGGGGGCATTGAAGCTTTCTTT.